Below are 7 T cell receptor beta chains sequenced from a single sample in a study of vaccination and CD4 T cells after COVID-19. The sample's treatment: approximately 9-day PBMC culture with coronavirus spike peptide pools or control peptides (ViraFEST assay). Oncomine TCR Beta short-read sequencing was applied to DNA from cultured CD4+ T cells. From the PCR reads, TCRdb called clonotypes with MiXCR, one entry per CDR3 protein. The table records 15,000 to 20,000 distinct CDR3 sequences, about 50% of them present only once. Which antigens these TCRs recognize remains unknown. The specimen was CD4+ T cells from blood, cultured in vitro. These receptors were collected from a human donor who had recovered from COVID-19.

V is TRBV28 and J is TRBJ1-1; weak D call: TRBD1 (5 bases). This CDR3 region has 15 residues. Germline CDR1 reads MDHEN; CDR2 reads SYDVKM. The V end lost 6 bases, the J end lost 5 bases, and 19 bases lay between the germline ends. The CDR3 nucleotides read TGTGCCAGCAGGAACGCCGGGACGCTCGGGACTGAAGCTTTCTTT. Protein: CASRNAGTLGTEAFF.

V and J are TRBV28 and TRBJ2-7; 7 nucleotides match TRBD2. Losses at the gene ends were 4 bases for V and 1 base for J; bases not matched to a gene: 13. This CDR3 region has 17 residues. Germline V gene data show CDR1 as MDHEN and CDR2 as SYDVKM. The DNA of the CDR3 is TGTGCCAGCAGTTCCACCCGGGGGAGGGGTAATTCCTACGAGCAGTACTTC. This translates into CASSSTRGRGNSYEQYF.

The chain couples TRBV20-1 to TRBJ2-7, with D perhaps given as TRBD1 or TRBD2 (5 bases each). Germline loops: CDR1 DFQATT, CDR2 SNEGSKA (reference sequence). The V and J ends lost 6 bases and 6 bases respectively, with 12 bases between them. CDR3 length equals 11 residues. The CDR3 sequence: CSAEAGTEQYF. Written as DNA, the CDR3 is TGCAGTGCCGAGGCAGGGACCGAGCAGTACTTC.

The chain is built from TRBV11-3 and TRBJ2-2, with unresolved D. The CDR3 spans 13 residues. Germline-derived CDR1 and CDR2 are SGHNT and YENEEA. V lost 8 bases and J lost 5, with 12 bases in between. The CDR3 DNA reads as TGTGCCAGCCGTCAGACCCGGACCGGGGAGCTGTTTTTT. As protein: CASRQTRTGELFF.

The chain joins TRBV12-3 or TRBV12-4 to TRBJ1-5; TRBD1 matches at 12 bases. V shed 0 bases and J 5 bases; nucleotides not matched to a gene: 8. The CDR3 contains 18 residues. The DNA of the CDR3 is TGTGCCAGCAGTTTAGCGCCTCCGGGACAGGGGGCCTATCAGCCCCAGCATTTT. This sequence encodes CASSLAPPGQGAYQPQHF.

Only a few counts were recorded for this clonotype. The chain employs TRBV19 and TRBJ2-1; 7 bases align to TRBD2. The V gene's germline CDR1 is LNHDA and CDR2 SQIVND (reference sequence). The CDR3 is 13 residues long. J was trimmed by 9 bases and V by 5 bases; bases with no gene match: 7. CDR3 bases: TGTGCCAGTAGTTTGGGGGAGGGCCGTGAGCAGTTCTTC. Residues: CASSLGEGREQFF.

The chain recombines TRBV4-2 with TRBJ2-7; possible D gene TRBD2, 7 bases. In germline, CDR1 is LGHNA, CDR2 YNFKEQ. The CDR3 totals 16 residues. Trimming took 2 bases from V and 3 from J, leaving 17 bases between them. The CDR3, as DNA: TGTGCCAGCAGCCAACCTCTCGGGGAGGGGGTCTACGAGCAGTACTTC. Its protein product is CASSQPLGEGVYEQYF.